A single sample gave rise to the 31 T cell receptor beta chains below, sequenced in a study of CD8+ T cells in alopecia areata. As to treatment: oral pan-JAK inhibitor, 5-10 mg twice daily. The authors extracted RNA and reverse transcribed it into cDNA as the sequencing template. Using immunoSEQ multiplex PCR, the repertoire was profiled, and TCRdb retains in-frame clones only, with some absent. There are about 210,000 clones in the sample; more than 45% occur only once, and roughly 1.5% lies in the top ten. The sequencing used CD4+ T cells sorted from blood, collected at week 4, from a patient treated with tofacitinib. Receptors originate from a human donor with alopecia areata.

This rearrangement joins TRBV7-3 to TRBJ2-1, with D perhaps being TRBD1 or TRBD2 (5 bases each). Per the germline V gene, CDR1 is SGHTA and CDR2 is FQGTGA. CDR3 length: 13 amino acids. The germline V and J ends were trimmed by 5 bases and 5 bases, with 10 bases remaining between them. In DNA, the CDR3 is TGTGCCAGCAGCCGGGGACCTAACAATGAGCAGTTCTTC. Its translation is CASSRGPNNEQFF.

This chain connects TRBV4-3 to TRBJ1-4; 8 bases map to TRBD1. Germline V gene lookup returns CDR1 LGHNA and CDR2 YSLEER. The CDR3 runs 18 residues. V was clipped by 0 bases and J by 2 bases; unmatched bases: 8. CDR3 sequence (DNA): TGCGCCAGCAGCCAAGATCGTCAGGGGGCGCGTACTAATGAAAAACTGTTTTTT. Translation: CASSQDRQGARTNEKLFF.

This clone was seen only a few times. This rearrangement joins TRBV7-2 to TRBJ1-6; the D is unclear. V gave up 6 bases and J gave up 6 bases, with 12 bases separating them. Germline V CDR1 and CDR2: SGHTA, FQGNSA. The CDR3 loop spans 14 amino acids. The CDR3 spells CASSSESLNSPLHF. The CDR3 DNA is TGTGCCAGCAGTTCCGAATCCCTTAATTCACCCCTCCACTTT.

The rearrangement links TRBV11-2 to TRBJ2-3; 11 bases map to TRBD2. The germline gives CDR1 SGHAT, CDR2 FQNNGV. Trimming at V came to 2 bases and at J to 7 bases, leaving 11 bases not matched to a gene. The CDR3 covers 17 residues. Written as DNA, the CDR3 is TGTGCCAGCAGCTTACACACCTTAGCGGGGGGGACGTATACGCAGTATTTT. It specifies CASSLHTLAGGTYTQYF.

The chain couples TRBV9 to TRBJ2-7, with 8 bases fitting TRBD1. The germline V gene has CDR1 SGDLS and CDR2 YYNGEE. This CDR3 contains 12 residues. The V and J ends lost 3 bases and 7 bases, in that order; junction bases with no gene match: 3. DNA of the CDR3: TGTGCCAGCAGCGCAAACAGGGGGGAGCAGTACTTC. This sequence encodes CASSANRGEQYF.

The chain combines TRBV2 with TRBJ2-5; 9 bases are shared with TRBD2. Germline lookup yields CDR1 SNHLY and CDR2 FYNNEI. The CDR3 is 15 residues long. Trimming at V came to 4 bases and at J to 7 bases, leaving 10 bases not matched to a gene. In nucleotides, the CDR3 is TGTGCCAGCAGTGTGGATGTTCGGCGGGGGGGGACCCAGTACTTC. Translated: CASSVDVRRGGTQYF.

The chain has TRBV29-1 and TRBJ1-1, with D possibly TRBD1 on 5 matching bases. The germline V and J ends were trimmed by 7 bases and 7 bases, with 13 bases remaining between them. Germline CDR1 reads SQVTM; CDR2 reads ANQGSEA. The CDR3 sequence is 11 residues long. The CDR3 protein is CSARGTREAFF. The CDR3 DNA reads as TGCAGCGCCCGAGGGACTCGTGAAGCTTTCTTT. Complete variable domain (other parts from reference TRBV29-1 and TRBJ1-1): SAVISQKPSRDICQRGTSLTIQCQVDSQVTMMFWYRQQPGQSLTLIATANQGSEATYESGFVIDKFPISRPNLTFSTLTVSNMSPEDSSIYLCSARGTREAFFGQGTRLTVV.

The rearrangement joins TRBV30 to TRBJ1-5; D uncertain. Germline V gives CDR1 GTSNPN, CDR2 SVGIG (reference sequence). CDR3 size: 14 residues. V dropped 1 base and J dropped 2 bases, with 9 bases sitting between them. CDR3 residues: CAWSEVSGNQPQHF. CDR3 coding DNA: TGTGCCTGGAGTGAAGTATCAGGCAATCAGCCCCAGCATTTT.

The rearrangement links TRBV2 to TRBJ2-7; 7 bases align to TRBD2. J was trimmed by 2 bases and V by 7 bases; bases with no gene match: 2. CDR3 size: 12 residues. Germline CDR1 SNHLY, CDR2 FYNNEI. The chain's CDR3 is CASNGLAYEQYF. Here the CDR3 DNA reads TGTGCCAGCAACGGACTAGCCTACGAGCAGTACTTC.

V usage is TRBV9 and J usage is TRBJ2-3, with D possibly being TRBD2 (5 bases). This CDR3 has 17 amino acids. Trimming shortened V by 0 bases and J by 6 bases, and 20 bases separated the two germline ends. The V gene's germline CDR1 is SGDLS and CDR2 YYNGEE. CDR3 loop: CASSVASSPPQRDTQYF. The CDR3 nucleotides read TGTGCCAGCAGCGTAGCTAGCAGCCCTCCGCAGCGGGATACGCAGTATTTT.

This chain joins TRBV5-6 and TRBJ2-4; no clear D gene. This CDR3 is built from 14 residues. CDR1 is SGHDT and CDR2 is YYEEEE in the germline V gene. V was cut by 4 bases and J by 1 base, with 9 bases left in between. CDR3 nucleotide sequence: TGTGCCAGCAGCAGGTTGATGGCCAAAAACATTCAGTACTTC. This translates into CASSRLMAKNIQYF.

The genes are TRBV2 and TRBJ1-2; no clear D. V dropped 6 bases and J dropped 0 bases, with 8 bases sitting between them. CDR3 length: 13 amino acids. The germline CDR1 and CDR2 sequences are SNHLY and FYNNEI. The CDR3 loop is CASRQSPNYGYTF. The CDR3 DNA is TGTGCCAGCAGACAATCCCCTAACTATGGCTACACCTTC.

J is TRBJ1-5 and V is TRBV30; 7 bases agree with TRBD1. The CDR3 runs 15 residues. Germline CDR1 reads GTSNPN; CDR2 reads SVGIG (reference sequence). With V trimmed by 1 base and J by 2 bases, 5 bases remained unmatched. The CDR3 here is CAWSGPGTGNQPQHF. The CDR3, as DNA: TGTGCCTGGAGTGGACCCGGGACAGGCAATCAGCCCCAGCATTTT. Full variable domain (outside the CDR3, taken from reference TRBV30 and TRBJ1-5): SQTIHQWPATLVQPVGSPLSLECTVEGTSNPNLYWYRQAAGRGLQLLFYSVGIGQISSEVPQNLSASRPQDRQFILSSKKLLLSDSGFYLCAWSGPGTGNQPQHFGDGTRLSIL.

This chain uses TRBV7-2 with TRBJ2-6, with D hard to call. The CDR3 sequence is 15 residues long. The V end was cut by 1 base, the J end by 1 base, with 5 bases between. CDR1 and CDR2 from the germline V gene are SGHTA and FQGNSA. The CDR3 reads CASSLGGSGANVLTF. In nucleotides, the CDR3 is TGTGCCAGCAGCTTAGGAGGATCTGGGGCCAACGTCCTGACTTTC.

V usage is TRBV30 and J usage is TRBJ2-2; D remains ambiguous. The germline V gene encodes CDR1 GTSNPN and CDR2 SVGIG (reference sequence). V lost 4 bases and J lost 2, with 5 bases in between. The CDR3 is made up of 12 amino acids. CDR3: CAWTFNTGELFF. The CDR3 nucleotides read TGTGCCTGGACATTTAACACCGGGGAGCTGTTTTTT.

The J gene is TRBJ1-1, the V gene TRBV20-1; D is possibly TRBD1 (6 bases). CDR3 length: 11 residues. Germline CDR1 DFQATT, CDR2 SNEGSKA (reference sequence). V lost 3 bases and J lost 5, with 7 bases in between. The CDR3 nucleotides read TGCAGTGCTAGCACAGGGACTGAAGCTTTCTTT. Translating gives CSASTGTEAFF.

This clone came up a few times. The chain joins TRBV29-1 to TRBJ1-1; TRBD1 matches at 9 bases. CDR1 is SQVTM, CDR2 ANQGSEA, per germline. V shed 7 bases, J shed 5 bases, and the junction held 11 bases outside the gene matches. The CDR3 totals 14 residues. CDR3 residues: CSAKTQGAKTEAFF. In nucleotides, the CDR3 is TGCAGCGCCAAAACACAGGGGGCAAAGACTGAAGCTTTCTTT.

Ten or more counts support this clone. This chain connects TRBV19 to TRBJ2-3; D gene uncertain. The V and J ends lost 3 bases and 4 bases respectively, with 23 bases between them. CDR1 is LNHDA and CDR2 is SQIVND in the germline V gene (reference sequence). This CDR3 region has 18 residues. This CDR3 is CASSISIGRRTSPDTQYF. In DNA form, the CDR3 reads TGTGCCAGTAGTATTTCCATAGGCCGGCGAACATCACCAGATACGCAGTATTTT.

This clone has a handful of counts. The chain links TRBV4-3 to TRBJ2-5, with 7 bases that match TRBD2. The CDR3 is 15 amino acids. Germline V gene lookup returns CDR1 LGHNA and CDR2 YSLEER. Trimming at V came to 0 bases and at J to 5 bases, leaving 6 bases not matched to a gene. CDR3 bases: TGCGCCAGCAGCCAAGATCGGTTGGGGGGGGAGACCCAGTACTTC. Its protein is CASSQDRLGGETQYF.

DNA for the CDR3: TGTGCCAGCAGCGTAGATTTAGGGGTACGGGAAAAACTGTTTTTT. Protein: CASSVDLGVREKLFF. This chain links TRBV9 with TRBJ1-4, with D tentatively TRBD1 (5 bases). CDR1 is SGDLS and CDR2 is YYNGEE in the germline V gene. The CDR3 spans 15 residues. V was trimmed by 0 bases and J by 8 bases, leaving 14 bases between them.

The rearrangement joins TRBV4-1 to TRBJ1-2; possible D gene TRBD1, 6 bases. The V and J ends lost 0 bases and 7 bases respectively, with 15 bases between them. There are 15 residues in the CDR3. Germline V gene lookup returns CDR1 MGHRA and CDR2 YSYEKL. CDR3 coding DNA: TGCGCCAGCAGCCAAGATTCTCCAGGGGCCTTTGGCTACACCTTC. Protein sequence: CASSQDSPGAFGYTF.

The V call is TRBV29-1, the J call TRBJ1-5; D remains unclear. The CDR3 sequence is 13 residues long. From germline, CDR1 is SQVTM and CDR2 ANQGSEA. V shed 4 bases and J shed 1 base, with 8 bases lying between them. Here the CDR3 DNA reads TGCAGCGTTGTTAACGTCAGCAATCAGCCCCAGCATTTT. It translates to CSVVNVSNQPQHF.

The rearrangement uses TRBV15 and TRBJ1-1, with a tentative D call TRBD1 (5 bases). Germline CDR1 LNHNV, CDR2 YYDKDF (reference sequence). Trimming pared 5 bases from V and 0 bases from J, leaving 13 bases between. The CDR3 consists of 15 residues. The CDR3 bases are TGTGCCACCAGCCCCCGGGGGGGTGTGAACACTGAAGCTTTCTTT. Amino acids: CATSPRGGVNTEAFF.

The CDR3 loop is CASSSQGQPQHF. CDR3 nucleotide sequence: TGTGCCAGCAGCTCCCAGGGGCAGCCCCAGCATTTT. The rearrangement uses TRBV7-2 and TRBJ1-5; a possible D gene is TRBD1 (6 bases). The CDR3 sequence is 12 residues long. Germline loops: CDR1 SGHTA, CDR2 FQGNSA. Trimming stripped 4 bases from V and 7 bases from J, with 8 bases between.

This chain connects TRBV30 to TRBJ1-6; no firm D call. Germline V gene data show CDR1 as GTSNPN and CDR2 as SVGIG (reference sequence). The CDR3 sequence is 13 residues long. The V gene lost 4 bases and the J gene lost 6 bases, with 10 bases spanning the gap. The CDR3 loop reads CAWMGSGNSPLHF. CDR3 sequence (DNA): TGTGCCTGGATGGGTAGTGGTAATTCACCCCTCCACTTT. Drawing the rest from reference TRBV30 and TRBJ1-6, the complete variable domain is SQTIHQWPATLVQPVGSPLSLECTVEGTSNPNLYWYRQAAGRGLQLLFYSVGIGQISSEVPQNLSASRPQDRQFILSSKKLLLSDSGFYLCAWMGSGNSPLHFGNGTRLTVT.

This clone occurred a few times. This chain uses TRBV29-1 with TRBJ2-3, with D uncertain. V lost 2 bases, J lost 0 bases, and 3 bases lay in between. The CDR3 is 12 residues long. Germline CDR1 reads SQVTM; CDR2 reads ANQGSEA. CDR3 bases: TGCAGCGTTGAACCTAGCACAGATACGCAGTATTTT. Translated, it gives CSVEPSTDTQYF.

This clone occurred once. The chain recombines TRBV11-1 with TRBJ2-2; D is perhaps TRBD2 (6 bases). Germline assignment: CDR1 SGHAT and CDR2 FQDESV (reference sequence). This CDR3 comprises 13 residues. Trimming removed 7 bases from V and 6 bases from J, with 12 bases in between. As DNA, the CDR3 is TGTGCCAGCACCCGGGGACTCTCCGGGGAGCTGTTTTTT. Translated: CASTRGLSGELFF.

This clone was picked up a small number of times. This sequence joins TRBV7-2 and TRBJ2-4; TRBD1 aligns across 9 bases. There are 16 residues in the CDR3. Germline V CDR1 and CDR2: SGHTA, FQGNSA. The junction had 7 bases not matched to a gene; V was cut back by 4 bases and J by 3 bases. The CDR3 DNA reads TGTGCCAGCAGCTCCCGGGACAGGGCTCTCAAAAACATTCAGTACTTC. It encodes CASSSRDRALKNIQYF. Filled out from reference TRBV7-2 and TRBJ2-4, the complete variable domain reads GAGVSQSPSNKVTEKGKDVELRCDPISGHTALYWYRQSLGQGLEFLIYFQGNSAPDKSGLPSDRFSAERTGGSVSTLTIQRTQQEDSAVYLCASSSRDRALKNIQYFGAGTRLSVL.

This clone has only a few counts. The chain couples TRBV14 to TRBJ2-1; 7 bases fit TRBD2. J was trimmed by 8 bases and V by 2 bases; bases with no gene match: 6. Germline assignment: CDR1 SGHDN and CDR2 FVKESK. The CDR3 runs 14 residues. The CDR3 is CASSQLAGVDEQFF. The CDR3 nucleotides are TGTGCCAGCAGCCAACTCGCGGGGGTGGATGAGCAGTTCTTC.

This chain's CDR3 is CASSPAGTGKYEQYF. CDR3 nucleotide sequence: TGTGCCAGCAGTCCCGCCGGGACAGGGAAGTACGAGCAGTACTTC. The rearrangement joins TRBV2 to TRBJ2-7, with TRBD1 identical over 9 bases. The CDR3 sequence is 15 residues long. J was trimmed by 4 bases and V by 5 bases; bases with no gene match: 9. CDR1 SNHLY and CDR2 FYNNEI come from the germline V gene. Combining the CDR3 with reference TRBV2 and TRBJ2-7 gives the whole variable domain EPEVTQTPSHQVTQMGQEVILRCVPISNHLYFYWYRQILGQKVEFLVSFYNNEISEKSEIFDDQFSVERPDGSNFTLKIRSTKLEDSAMYFCASSPAGTGKYEQYFGPGTRLTVT.

This clone was observed at least ten times. This rearrangement joins TRBV11-2 to TRBJ2-1, with D perhaps TRBD1 (6 bases). The V gene's germline CDR1 is SGHAT and CDR2 FQNNGV. The CDR3 is 14 residues long. V lost 4 bases to trimming and J lost 5 bases, with 12 bases between them. The CDR3 is CASSSGTLHNEQFF. DNA for the CDR3: TGTGCCAGCAGCTCCGGGACACTACACAATGAGCAGTTCTTC. Full variable domain (remainder filled in from reference TRBV11-2 and TRBJ2-1): EAGVAQSPRYKIIEKRQSVAFWCNPISGHATLYWYQQILGQGPKLLIQFQNNGVVDDSQLPKDRFSAERLKGVDSTLKIQPAKLEDSAVYLCASSSGTLHNEQFFGPGTRLTVL.